These T cell receptor beta chains were read from a single sample in a study of Ad26.COV2.S vaccination and SARS-CoV-2 variants. Here immunoSEQ multiplex PCR was the method, and the copy in TCRdb shows in-frame clones only, minus some. The table has 350,000 to 500,000 clones, roughly 90% seen once. Sequences were derived from peripheral blood, sampled in a trial of Ad26.COV2.S vaccine versus placebo. These receptors originate from a person between 18 and 60 years old who received the Ad26.COV2.S COVID-19 vaccine or a placebo. Each CDR3 is given with its conserved first and last residue. Fields, in order: D gene, clone size, V gene, J gene, CDR3 DNA, CDR3 protein. D genes are given only for firm matches. The size entry is marked missing in some rows and otherwise reads once, few, many or a size class.

>TRBD1|-|TRBV19|TRBJ1-5
TGTGCCAGTAGTCACGACAGGGGCGGCAATCAGCCCCAGCATTTT
CASSHDRGGNQPQHF
>-|-|TRBV10-1|TRBJ2-5
TGCGCCAGCAGTGTGCGAAACCAAGAAGAGACCCAGTACTTC
CASSVRNQEETQYF
>-|-|TRBV7-2|TRBJ1-4
TGTGCCAGCAGCCCCCCCACAGGGATGGGGGAAAAACTGTTTTTT
CASSPPTGMGEKLFF
>-|-|TRBV27|TRBJ1-5
TGTGCCAGCGGAACAGGCTGGGGGGGTCAGCATTTT
CASGTGWGGQHF
>TRBD2|-|TRBV9|TRBJ2-5
TGTGCCAGCAGCGTAGCGGGGAGGGAGGTAGAGACCCAGTACTTC
CASSVAGREVETQYF
>TRBD1|-|TRBV18|TRBJ2-7
TGTGCCAGCTCACAAGACAGGGCCCCCGAGCAGTACTTC
CASSQDRAPEQYF
>-|-|TRBV18|TRBJ2-3
TGTGCCAGCTCACCACCGCAAGATACGCAGTATTTT
CASSPPQDTQYF
>-|-|TRBV5-1|TRBJ2-1
TGCGCCAGCAGCTTCGGGGGCCCCTACAATGAGCAGTTCTTC
CASSFGGPYNEQFF
>TRBD1|-|TRBV7-9|TRBJ1-6
TGTGCCAGCAGCCCCCGGGACAGGGCTAATTCACCCCTCCACTTT
CASSPRDRANSPLHF
>TRBD1|-|TRBV28|TRBJ1-5
TGTGCCAGCAGTTTATCGTTAGCCGGTCGGACAGGGGGCGCGGGCCGGCGTCAGCCCCAGCATTTT
CASSLSLAGRTGGAGRRQPQHF
>-|-|TRBV11-2|TRBJ1-2
TGTGCCAGCAGCCAGGGACGGGGAGCTAACTATGGCTACACCTTC
CASSQGRGANYGYTF
>-|-|TRBV7-7|TRBJ2-5
TGTGCCAGCAGCCCAATTGGGGCCACCCAAGAGACCCAGTACTTC
CASSPIGATQETQYF
>TRBD2|-|TRBV6-5|TRBJ2-1
TGTGCCAGCAGTTCCCCGAGCGGGGGGGCCAACAATGAGCAGTTCTTC
CASSSPSGGANNEQFF
>-|-|TRBV5-1|TRBJ1-4
TGCGCCAGCAGCTCCACAGCCACAACTAATGAAAAACTGTTTTTT
CASSSTATTNEKLFF
>-|-|TRBV2|TRBJ2-5
TGTGCCAGCAGTACGAAAGAGACCCAGTACTTC
CASSTKETQYF
>-|-|TRBV2|TRBJ1-2
TGTGCCAGCAGAGGGGGTCTACGGTATGGCTACACCTTC
CASRGGLRYGYTF
>-|once|TRBV6-5|TRBJ1-1
TGTGCCAGCGTCGCCAGAAGGAACACTGAAGCTTTCTTT
CASVARRNTEAFF
>TRBD2|-|TRBV12-5|TRBJ2-3
TGTGCTAGTGGTTCCCCGGGTGCGGGGGGAAGCACAGATACGCAGTATTTT
CASGSPGAGGSTDTQYF
>-|once|TRBV5-1|TRBJ1-2
TGCGCCAGCAGCTTGGACCCGGGGACGAACTATGGCTACACCTTC
CASSLDPGTNYGYTF
>-|-|TRBV3-1/TRBV3-2|TRBJ2-3
TGTGCCAGCAGCCAGGACCCCCTAGGGACAGATACGCAGTATTTT
CASSQDPLGTDTQYF
>-|-|TRBV7-2|TRBJ1-5
TGTGCCAGCAGCGAAAGATTCGGAGGGGATCAGCCCCAGCATTTT
CASSERFGGDQPQHF
>-|-|TRBV5-1|TRBJ2-6
TGCGCCAGCAGCTTGGAGGCCTCTGGGGCCAACGTCCTGACTTTC
CASSLEASGANVLTF
>-|-|TRBV10-3|TRBJ2-5
TGTGCCATCAGTGAGGGGTTTCGGGAGACCCAGTACTTC
CAISEGFRETQYF
>-|-|TRBV18|TRBJ1-2
TGTGCCAGCTCACCAAACCAGGAACCTAACTATGGCTACACCTTC
CASSPNQEPNYGYTF
>-|-|TRBV28|TRBJ2-3
TGTGCCAGCAGTCCCCTTAAGGAGATGACAGATACGCAGTATTTT
CASSPLKEMTDTQYF
>TRBD2|-|TRBV5-1|TRBJ2-2
TGCGCCAGCAGCTCTAGCGGGGGGGCGAACACCGGGGAGCTGTTTTTT
CASSSSGGANTGELFF
>TRBD1|-|TRBV4-1|TRBJ2-7
TGCGCCAGCAGCCAAGATATCCGAGACAGGGCTTACGAGCAGTACTTC
CASSQDIRDRAYEQYF
>-|-|TRBV7-9|TRBJ1-5
TGTGCCAGCAGCTCGGAGGGCTATAGCAATCAGCCCCAGCATTTT
CASSSEGYSNQPQHF
>-|-|TRBV18|TRBJ1-6
TGTGCCAGCTCGAGGGACACGGGATATAATTCACCCCTCCACTTT
CASSRDTGYNSPLHF